These 9 T cell receptor beta chains were all obtained from the same sample, sequenced in a study of T cell responses to AZD1222 COVID-19 vaccine. Repertoires were generated with immunoSEQ multiplex PCR, while TCRdb's copy carries only in-frame clones and drops some. The sample includes roughly 150,000 clones, about 91% seen only once; the top ten take roughly 2.1%. Source: peripheral blood, taken on day 0 of AZD1222 vaccination. These receptors all come from an adult in good health.

The CDR3 nucleotides are TGTGCCAGCAGCACCCGGACAGGGGTCACTTCAGGCAATGAGCAGTTCTTC. Protein: CASSTRTGVTSGNEQFF. The genes are TRBV9 and TRBJ2-1; 9 bases line up with TRBD1. The CDR3 is made up of 17 amino acids. V trimming: 4 bases; J trimming: 6 bases; junction bases outside the gene matches: 14. Germline CDR1 SGDLS, CDR2 YYNGEE.

V gene TRBV12-3 or TRBV12-4 combines with J gene TRBJ2-1, with D perhaps assigned TRBD1 or TRBD2 (5 bases each). The V end was cut by 8 bases, the J end by 6 bases, with 11 bases between. This CDR3 spans 12 amino acids. The CDR3 region has the DNA TGTGCCAGCGGGGACGGGTTCAATGAGCAGTTCTTC. Encoded protein: CASGDGFNEQFF.

Concerning this clone: The sample holds other DNA sequences that translate to the same CDR3. The gene calls are TRBV9 and TRBJ1-1, with D tentatively TRBD1 (6 bases). This CDR3 is built from 14 residues. Germline CDR1 SGDLS, CDR2 YYNGEE. V lost 0 bases, J lost 1 base, and 7 bases lay in between. CDR3 DNA: TGTGCCAGCAGCGTAGGGACAGCGAACACTGAAGCTTTCTTT. Translation gives CASSVGTANTEAFF.

The chain has TRBV7-2 and TRBJ1-2; TRBD1 is a possible D gene (6 bases). Per the germline V gene, CDR1 is SGHTA and CDR2 is FQGNSA. CDR3 length: 17 amino acids. V shed 5 bases and J shed 0 bases, with 19 bases lying between them. CDR3 loop: CASSRLAGGAANYGYTF. Here the CDR3 DNA reads TGTGCCAGCAGCCGTTTAGCCGGGGGGGCGGCTAACTATGGCTACACCTTC.

The chain joins TRBV24-1 to TRBJ2-2, with TRBD2 matching 11 bases. V shed 1 base, J shed 4 bases, and the junction held 4 bases outside the gene matches. There are 17 residues in the CDR3. CDR1 is KGHDR and CDR2 is SFDVKD in the germline V gene. The CDR3, as DNA: TGTGCCACCAGTGATTTTGACCTAGCGGGAGGCACCGGGGAGCTGTTTTTT. Its translation: CATSDFDLAGGTGELFF.

This clone was counted once. The CDR3 spells CASSLGTGNTEAFF. CDR3 bases: TGTGCCAGCAGCTTAGGGACAGGGAACACTGAAGCTTTCTTT. The chain links TRBV7-3 to TRBJ1-1, with 8 bases lining up with TRBD1. CDR1 SGHTA and CDR2 FQGTGA come from the germline V gene. Trimming cost V 2 bases and J 1 base; bases outside gene matches: 0. The CDR3 is 14 residues long.

The V gene is TRBV6-4, the J gene TRBJ2-3; TRBD2 aligns across 7 bases. Germline V lookup: CDR1 MRHNA, CDR2 SNTAGT. The length of the CDR3 is 15 residues. J lost 6 bases, V lost 2 bases, and 8 bases had no gene match. The CDR3: CASSDGPGGGDTQYF. CDR3 coding DNA: TGTGCCAGCAGTGACGGTCCGGGAGGTGGGGATACGCAGTATTTT.

This clone has just a few counts. The junction departs from germline at one end; a sequencing error may be responsible. This sequence joins TRBV15 and TRBJ1-1, with a tentative D call TRBD1 (5 bases). From germline, CDR1 is LNHNV and CDR2 YYDKDF (reference sequence). CDR3 length: 11 residues. In DNA, the CDR3 is TGTGCCACCAGCAAGGGACCCCACCTTGTCTTT. This encodes CATSKGPHLVF. Drawing the rest from reference TRBV15 and TRBJ1-1, the complete variable domain is DAMVIQNPRYQVTQFGKPVTLSCSQTLNHNVMYWYQQKSSQAPKLLFHYYDKDFNNEADTPDNFQSRRPNTSFCFLDIRSPGLGDTAMYLCATSKGPHLVFGQGTRLTVV.

The rearrangement links TRBV19 to TRBJ2-3; D is possibly TRBD1 or TRBD2 (6 bases each). The V end was cut by 4 bases, the J end by 4 bases, with 21 bases between. The germline V gene has CDR1 LNHDA and CDR2 SQIVND (reference sequence). There are 17 residues in the CDR3. The CDR3 DNA reads TGTGCCAGTAGTACCCCAGGCCTACAGGGAGGAGCAGATACGCAGTATTTT. It is translated as CASSTPGLQGGADTQYF.